This passage covers 9 T cell receptor beta chains from one sample sequenced in a study of shared T cell receptors in the human thymus. Measured with immunoSEQ multiplex PCR; TCRdb has only the in-frame clones, and not every one. The repertoire consists of 640,000 or so clones, with about 90% occurring once and the leading ten covering just under 0.0095%. The same data also went into a second study, on human thymus T cells.

Sequences were obtained from thymocytes. The receptors here all came from a boy under two years old with a congenital heart defect.

V usage is TRBV27 and J usage is TRBJ1-2; D perhaps matches TRBD1 (5 bases). Germline V gives CDR1 MNHEY, CDR2 SMNVEV (reference sequence). V lost 6 bases to trimming and J lost 4 bases, with 21 bases between them. The CDR3 consists of 16 residues. This chain's CDR3 is CASRDTRGGDPYGYTF. CDR3 nucleotides: TGTGCCAGCAGAGATACTAGGGGAGGGGACCCCTATGGCTACACCTTC.

V gene TRBV4-2 combines with J gene TRBJ2-2; 7 nucleotides align to TRBD1. The CDR3 runs 16 residues. Germline-derived CDR1 and CDR2 are LGHNA and YNFKEQ. Trimming at V came to 4 bases and at J to 3 bases, leaving 8 bases not matched to a gene. The CDR3 DNA is TGTGCCAGCAGCCTCCGGACAGGTGGGTACACCGGGGAGCTGTTTTTT. This encodes CASSLRTGGYTGELFF.

The gene calls are TRBV5-4 and TRBJ1-2; 12 bases agree with TRBD1. V was pared by 0 bases and J by 4 bases, with 7 bases of the junction left unmatched. CDR1 and CDR2 from the germline V gene are SGHNT and YYREEE (reference sequence). There are 17 residues in the CDR3. The CDR3 spells CASSLGWDRGPGYGYTF. The CDR3 bases are TGTGCCAGCAGCTTGGGATGGGACAGGGGGCCGGGCTATGGCTACACCTTC.

The rearrangement uses TRBV5-6 and TRBJ2-1; D unclear. V lost 0 bases, J lost 12 bases, and 13 bases lay in between. This CDR3 spans 13 amino acids. Germline V CDR1 and CDR2: SGHDT, YYEEEE. The CDR3 coding sequence is TGTGCCAGCAGCTTGGATCACACCCTGTCGCAGTTCTTC. It translates to CASSLDHTLSQFF.

V gene TRBV14 combines with J gene TRBJ2-3; 8 bases line up with TRBD2. CDR3 length: 17 residues. Germline V gene data show CDR1 as SGHDN and CDR2 as FVKESK. The J segment lost 5 bases and the V segment lost 1 base, leaving 11 bases of the junction unmatched. The DNA of the CDR3 is TGTGCCAGCAGCCAAGGGGAGAAGCGGGGGCGTCGAGATACGCAGTATTTT. Translating it yields CASSQGEKRGRRDTQYF.

This clone showed up just once. The V call is TRBV19, the J call TRBJ1-2; 8 positions agree with TRBD1. Trimming removed 10 bases from V and 4 bases from J; junction bases left unmatched: 5. The CDR3 extends over 12 amino acids. Germline lookup yields CDR1 LNHDA and CDR2 SQIVND (reference sequence). The DNA for the CDR3 is TGTGCCACGTCAGGACAGGGCTATGGCTACACCTTC. Translating gives CATSGQGYGYTF.

Points on this clone: One junction end disagrees with the germline gene, perhaps due to a read error. This chain joins TRBV6-1 and TRBJ1-1, with a weak D call TRBD1 (6 bases). The CDR3 has 13 amino acids. Germline loops: CDR1 MNHNS, CDR2 SASEGT. In nucleotides, the CDR3 is TGCCAAACAGGGCGGATCCGGAACACTGAAGCTTTCTTT. As protein: CQTGRIRNTEAFF.

The J gene is TRBJ1-2, the V gene TRBV2, with D tentatively TRBD1 (6 bases). Trimming stripped 8 bases from V and 3 bases from J, with 13 bases between. The CDR3 is 13 residues long. Germline lookup yields CDR1 SNHLY and CDR2 FYNNEI. CDR3 nucleotides: TGTGCCAGCTTAATAGGGGGAGACTATGGCTACACCTTC. Amino acids: CASLIGGDYGYTF.

The chain joins TRBV19 to TRBJ2-1; D is unresolved. The ends were cut back, 5 bases at V and 2 bases at J, with 10 bases in the middle. The germline V gene has CDR1 LNHDA and CDR2 SQIVND (reference sequence). The CDR3 is 14 residues long. CDR3 residues: CASSPPAAYNEQFF. CDR3 DNA sequence: TGTGCCAGTAGTCCCCCTGCAGCCTACAATGAGCAGTTCTTC.